This T cell receptor beta chain was captured in a study of shared clonotypes between healthy human individuals. The CDR3 sequence is 13 residues long. Trimming removed 4 bases from V and 13 bases from J; junction bases left unmatched: 4. Germline CDR1 reads SGHDN; CDR2 reads FVKESK. Terminally differentiated effector memory CD45RA+ cells were left out of the naive CD8 fraction, which was CD45RO-negative and positively selected for CCR7. Findings of the study overall: Apart from blood, nothing was sampled; tissue repertoires likely differ.

Profiling relied on immunoSEQ multiplex PCR, and the TCRdb table lists in-frame clones only, not all of them. The sample yields about 680,000 clones, 92% seen once. This clone was observed a single time. The antigen is undetermined. This clonotype originated in a man in his thirties or forties in good health. The specimen was naive CD8+ T cells sorted from blood. The rearrangement links TRBV14 to TRBJ2-1, with TRBD2 identical over 13 bases. This chain's CDR3 is CASSPRLAGGQFF. The CDR3 DNA sequence: TGTGCCAGCAGCCCCCGACTAGCGGGAGGACAGTTCTTC. The whole variable domain, remainder taken from reference TRBV14 and TRBJ2-1, is EAGVTQFPSHSVIEKGQTVTLRCDPISGHDNLYWYRRVMGKEIKFLLHFVKESKQDESGMPNNRFLAERTGGTYSTLKVQPAELEDSGVYFCASSPRLAGGQFFGPGTRLTVL.